This T cell receptor beta chain was recorded in a study of T cell responses to AZD1222 COVID-19 vaccine. Study results and caveats: CD4 TCRs covered the whole spike, strongest at regions 160-218 and 743-854. Only six AZD1222 recipients tested seropositive at baseline.

The analysis combined second doses at about 4 or about 12 weeks. Measured with immunoSEQ multiplex PCR; TCRdb has only the in-frame clones, and not every one. This sample has roughly 180,000 clones, with approximately 93% found just once. A word on this clone: Its matching antigen is unknown.

Germline V gene lookup returns CDR1 SGHTA and CDR2 FQGTGA. This CDR3 spans 19 amino acids. Trimming took 6 bases from V and 1 from J; bases not matched to a gene: 15. The source was peripheral blood, collected 28 days after the second AZD1222 dose. V gene TRBV7-3 combines with J gene TRBJ1-3; TRBD1 agrees at 10 bases. This receptor was identified in an adult who received the AZD1222 COVID-19 vaccine. The CDR3 bases are TGTGCCAGCAGGGCACAGACCCTTGGGACAGGGGAATCTGGAAACACCATATATTTT. Its translation is CASRAQTLGTGESGNTIYF.